Below, one TCR beta chain is given with its context. The antigen is undetermined. This entry belongs to a study of cytomegalovirus exposure and HLA in healthy donors. Primers: 60 Vbeta forward and 13 Jbeta reverse. Using immunoSEQ multiplex PCR, the repertoire was profiled, and TCRdb retains in-frame clones only, with some absent. The sample consists of just under 95,000 clones, 65% to 85% of them appearing once. Study-level findings and limits: TCR beta sequences reportedly predicted the HLA-A and HLA-B alleles of most subjects accurately.

Sequencing was carried out using PBMCs. The clonotype originates from a girl aged 2-10 years in good health and CMV-seropositive.

This CDR3 is CASSVGSTMAYEQYF. The CDR3, as DNA: TGTGCCAGCAGCGTAGGGAGTACAATGGCCTACGAGCAGTACTTC. The chain joins TRBV9 to TRBJ2-7; D is unresolved. V lost 0 bases, J lost 2 bases, and 12 bases lay in between. The CDR3 contains 15 residues. Germline CDR1 is SGDLS and CDR2 is YYNGEE.